This record covers a single TCR beta chain. The data are from a study of blood T cell repertoires in COVID-19. As for the study in general: Sample material is recorded as cDNA or gDNA derived from T cells, B-cell-depleted T cells, or PBMCs.

Assay: immunoSEQ multiplex PCR; the TCRdb copy retains only in-frame clones and omits some. The sample shows under 200,000 clones, more than 75% of them seen only once. The CDR3 consists of 12 residues. V was clipped by 1 base and J by 3 bases, with 4 bases between them. CDR1 and CDR2 (germline): SGHAT, FQNNGV. This receptor was taken from a man aged 50 to 60 who had recovered from COVID-19. The V gene is TRBV11-2, the J gene TRBJ2-7; D is uncertain. The sequenced sample was peripheral blood. CDR3 in amino acids: CASSLVLYEQYF. The CDR3 DNA sequence: TGTGCCAGCAGCTTAGTCCTCTACGAGCAGTACTTC.